Below, one TCR beta chain is given with its context. This clonotype was seen a handful of times. Its antigen target is currently unknown. The sample holds no much larger clone one base away, and base qualities are not on file. The CDR3 covers 14 residues, taking in both the cysteine and the phenylalanine. Only the CDR3 DNA stays, 42 bases, in frame from base 1. CDR1 and CDR2, looked up from the germline V gene, are SGHTA and FQGNSA. Trimming takes 5 bases from V and 9 bases from J, and the germline ends sit 19 bases apart. This entry is derived from a study of human T cells and chemical hapten exposure (dated by TCRdb to the early 2020s). Turning to the overall study: For sensitization, 2% DPC in acetone was applied to a 2 cm by 2 cm area of upper inner arm skin. Throughout the approximately 24-week study period, patients were also given weekly therapeutic DPC doses on the scalp. Patch testing was performed on the upper back with Finn chambers containing 0.01% DPC, and the patch tests were scored after 6 days according to International Contact Dermatitis Research Group standards. Alopecia areata with under or over 50% scalp involvement, alopecia totalis and alopecia universalis were represented in the patient cohort, which was mostly female. Libraries were pooled for sequencing, and variation in per-sample TCR yields was attributed mainly to small differences in library volumes within the pool. This study followed changes in the peripheral blood TCR repertoire in vivo during primary and secondary sensitization of alopecia patients to the hapten diphenylcyclopropenone (DPC). Patient blood was sampled pre-sensitization (week 0) and at 2, 6 and about 24 weeks after DPC sensitization. For TCR sequencing, blood came from 25 to 35 alopecia patients at anywhere from one to four time points (pre-sensitization, 2, 6 and 24 weeks).

Libraries were prepared through RACE. The sequencer was a NextSeq 500. Library preparation attached unique molecular identifiers to individual cDNA molecules for quantitative, reproducible TCR counting. From each blood RNA sample, both TCR alpha and TCR beta chains were sequenced. The authors' pipeline ran thus. Samples had a median of about 96,000 TCRs, with a range from roughly 20,000 to 690,600. The Decombinator software suite was used to annotate V, J and CDR3 in the TCR reads. For the PS versus PT1 abundance plots, all samples were subsampled to the same number of TCRs (28,000). Expanded TCRs were defined as absent before sensitization and observed at least eight times at the 2-week time point. TCRdb reanalyzed the raw reads on its own, using fastp at Q25 for trimming and MiXCR for clone calling, and kept in-frame beta chains. Entries that share a CDR3 protein sequence are merged under the most common genes and DNA. These V and J calls derive from TCRdb rather than the authors' analysis. For this sample the table gives more than 250,000 distinct CDR3 sequences, of which over 7.5% were detected only once. The ten largest clonotypes hold less than 1.5% of the sample.

Overall study outcomes, separate from this receptor: DPC sensitization did not change how many TCRs were above 1 in 1000 frequency, and no evidence was found of alterations in global repertoire structure. Significantly more large CDR3 similarity clusters were formed by expanded TCRs than by pre-sensitization or healthy control sets, consistent with antigen-driven responses. A positive correlation was found between the number of PT1 expanded TCRs and patch test score, with significance reached at thresholds 8, 16 and 32 but not 4. All patients had alopecia, a presumed autoimmune disease, so their immune response might differ from that of healthy individuals. Repeated subsampling changed both the strength of the expansion versus patch-test correlation and the threshold at which that correlation became significant.

Interpreted using the paper, the time point label stands for: pre-sensitization, week 0. The intended sense of this specimen's treatment or condition label: therapeutic diphenylcyclopropenone sensitization with weekly scalp DPC. At each patch-test visit, blood was drawn before the patch test was applied. Patients were considered eligible if aged 18 to 70, diagnosed with alopecia and deemed suitable for DPC therapy, and patients were excluded if pregnant. Unfractionated whole blood was collected in Tempus Blood RNA tubes, and total RNA was extracted from that blood. Sequenced material: whole blood, taken in connection with sensitization to the hapten diphenylcyclopropenone (DPC). This TCR was sampled from a young man with alopecia areata. Some clones in this sample may be carry-over from other donors' samples. The chain uses TRBV7-2 and TRBJ1-1; D gene: possibly TRBD1, on 6 matching bases. The DNA is TGTGCCAGCAGCCGAGGGAGAGGGACACTACAAGCTTTCTTT. Its protein reads: CASSRGRGTLQAFF.